The source of this T cell receptor beta chain is a study of T cell responses to AZD1222 COVID-19 vaccine. Study-wide findings and caveats: Donors were largely white British and mainly female; clonal diversity was possibly underestimated.

The CDR3 is 14 amino acids. Looked up from germline, CDR1 is SQVTM and CDR2 is ANQGSEA. Trimming removed 3 bases at V and 0 bases at J, with 12 bases between. Clones were sequenced by immunoSEQ multiplex PCR, and TCRdb holds only the in-frame ones, with some missing. The sample yields some 150,000 clones, 90% seen once. This clone was observed once. Its antigen remains unknown. The source is an adult in good health. This material consisted of peripheral blood, taken on day 0 of AZD1222 vaccination. The chain uses TRBV29-1 and TRBJ2-7; no reliable D call. The chain's CDR3 is CSVEISRSSYEQYF. The CDR3 DNA reads TGCAGCGTTGAGATATCTCGGAGCTCCTACGAGCAGTACTTC.